One and the same sample provided the 19 T cell receptor beta chains below, sequenced in a study of early T cells in non-severe SARS-CoV-2 infection. Via MiXCR, TCRdb re-called the 5' RACE reads, giving one row per CDR3 protein. The sample shows roughly 30,000 distinct CDR3 sequences, approximately 4.6% of them seen only once. Sequencing was done on a sample of whole blood. The source is an adult who was a healthcare worker with PCR-confirmed SARS-CoV-2 infection or an uninfected control (not recorded which).

There are many counts of this clonotype. In nucleotides, the CDR3 is TGTGCCAGCAGCCCAGGGGAGCTGAATCAGCCCCAGCATTTT. Amino acids: CASSPGELNQPQHF. The V call is TRBV12-3 or TRBV12-4, the J call TRBJ1-5, with a tentative D call TRBD1 (6 bases). The CDR3 is 14 residues long. The V and J ends lost 6 bases and 4 bases respectively, with 13 bases between them.

This clonotype was counted at least ten times. The chain links TRBV10-3 to TRBJ2-1; no firm D call. The CDR3 has 13 amino acids. The germline V and J ends were trimmed by 3 bases and 6 bases, with 9 bases remaining between them. Per the germline V gene, CDR1 is ENHRY and CDR2 is SYGVKD. Here the CDR3 DNA reads TGTGCCATCAGTGACGGACCGCGCAATGAGCAGTTCTTC. Its translation: CAISDGPRNEQFF.

The chain combines TRBV29-1 with TRBJ1-5; D possibly corresponds to TRBD1 (5 bases). Trimming removed 6 bases from V and 2 bases from J, with 11 bases in between. CDR3 length: 13 amino acids. Germline V CDR1 and CDR2: SQVTM, ANQGSEA. This CDR3 is CSVADSGNQPQHF. The CDR3 region has the DNA TGCAGCGTGGCCGACAGTGGCAATCAGCCCCAGCATTTT.

The J gene is TRBJ2-3, the V gene TRBV10-3; TRBD2 matches at 13 bases. The CDR3 runs to 16 residues. With V trimmed by 2 bases and J by 3 bases, 2 bases remained unmatched. Germline CDR1 is ENHRY and CDR2 is SYGVKD. The CDR3 here is CAISEGLAGVTDTQYF. CDR3 DNA: TGTGCCATCAGTGAGGGACTAGCGGGAGTAACAGATACGCAGTATTTT.

This clonotype has only a few counts. The chain joins TRBV30 to TRBJ2-7; D gene unclear. The germline V gene encodes CDR1 GTSNPN and CDR2 SVGIG (reference sequence). The CDR3 has 12 amino acids. The V and J ends lost 3 bases and 7 bases respectively, with 13 bases between them. DNA for the CDR3: TGTGCCTGGAGCAGGAGTACGAGGGAGCAGTACTTC. Protein: CAWSRSTREQYF.

In this sample, this clonotype turned up many times. The chain couples TRBV29-1 to TRBJ2-3, with 16 bases aligning to TRBD2. V shed 7 bases, J shed 4 bases, and the junction held 5 bases outside the gene matches. The CDR3 contains 15 residues. In germline, CDR1 is SQVTM, CDR2 ANQGSEA. The CDR3 region is CSAGTSGRAADTQYF. The CDR3 DNA reads as TGCAGCGCCGGGACTAGCGGGAGGGCCGCAGATACGCAGTATTTT.

The table lists this clonotype with many counts. J is TRBJ1-2 and V is TRBV7-9, with D perhaps matching TRBD1 (5 bases). This CDR3 spans 11 amino acids. Trimming removed 5 bases at V and 11 bases at J, with 12 bases between. CDR1 is SEHNR and CDR2 is FQNEAQ in the germline V gene (reference sequence). This chain's CDR3 is CASSPDSVYTF. CDR3 bases: TGTGCCAGCAGCCCTGACAGCGTTTACACCTTC. The entire variable domain, with the rest obtained from reference TRBV7-9 and TRBJ1-2, is as follows: DTGVSQNPRHKITKRGQNVTFRCDPISEHNRLYWYRQTLGQGPEFLTYFQNEAQLEKSRLLSDRFSAERPKGSFSTLEIQRTEQGDSAMYLCASSPDSVYTFGSGTRLTVV.

This clonotype was picked up many times. The rearrangement uses TRBV29-1 and TRBJ2-1; 9 bases fit TRBD2. Germline V CDR1 and CDR2: SQVTM, ANQGSEA. V shed 6 bases, J shed 4 bases, and the junction held 16 bases outside the gene matches. The CDR3 consists of 17 residues. CDR3 nucleotides: TGCAGCGTGACGTGGTTAGGTAGCGGGAGTGGATACAATGAGCAGTTCTTC. Translated: CSVTWLGSGSGYNEQFF.

At least ten counts were recorded for this clonotype. The V gene is TRBV11-2, the J gene TRBJ2-5, with 8 bases fitting TRBD2. Trimming at V came to 1 base and at J to 3 bases, leaving 7 bases not matched to a gene. CDR1 is SGHAT, CDR2 FQNNGV, per germline. This CDR3 has 16 amino acids. The CDR3 reads CASSLASGGHEETQYF. Written as DNA, the CDR3 is TGTGCCAGCAGCTTAGCATCGGGGGGGCACGAAGAGACCCAGTACTTC.

This clonotype was counted ten times or more. The J gene is TRBJ2-1, the V gene TRBV4-1; either TRBD1 or TRBD2 may supply D (5 bases each). Germline-derived CDR1 and CDR2 are MGHRA and YSYEKL. The CDR3 is 16 residues long. The V and J ends lost 0 bases and 8 bases respectively, with 17 bases between them. The CDR3 nucleotides are TGCGCCAGCAGCCAAGAAGGGGCCCCCATCGGGGATGAGCAGTTCTTC. Encoded protein: CASSQEGAPIGDEQFF.

This clonotype is labeled medium-sized (0.01 to 0.1%). In nucleotides, the CDR3 is TGTGCCATCACCGGGGGCAGCGGAACCGGGGAGCTGTTTTTT. As protein: CAITGGSGTGELFF. The genes are TRBV10-3 and TRBJ2-2; either TRBD1 or TRBD2 may fit D (6 bases each). The V end was cut by 7 bases, the J end by 5 bases, with 14 bases between. The germline V gene encodes CDR1 ENHRY and CDR2 SYGVKD. This CDR3 spans 14 amino acids.

This clonotype came up a few times. The CDR3 coding sequence is TGTGCCAGCAGCTTAACAGGAGTGAGGGAGCAGTACTTC. It is translated as CASSLTGVREQYF. The J gene is TRBJ2-7, the V gene TRBV5-4, with D perhaps matching TRBD1 (5 bases). Germline CDR1 reads SGHNT; CDR2 reads YYREEE (reference sequence). V lost 2 bases to trimming and J lost 7 bases, with 13 bases between them. The CDR3 extends over 13 amino acids.

This clonotype was detected many times. This chain links TRBV19 with TRBJ2-3, with a possible D match to TRBD1 (5 bases). V lost 5 bases, J lost 2 bases, and 14 bases lay in between. The CDR3 consists of 15 residues. The germline V gene has CDR1 LNHDA and CDR2 SQIVND (reference sequence). This chain's CDR3 is CASSSWGESTDTQYF. The CDR3 region has the DNA TGTGCCAGTAGTTCCTGGGGCGAATCCACAGATACGCAGTATTTT.

This clonotype was picked up many times. The gene calls are TRBV5-4 and TRBJ2-7; 8 bases agree with TRBD1. The germline V gene encodes CDR1 SGHNT and CDR2 YYREEE (reference sequence). The junction had 7 bases not matched to a gene; V was cut back by 4 bases and J by 4 bases. The CDR3 is 14 amino acids. Here the CDR3 reads CASSPGTGGYEQYF. The CDR3 nucleotides read TGTGCCAGCAGCCCCGGGACAGGTGGATACGAGCAGTACTTC.

V and J are TRBV6-1 and TRBJ2-1; maybe TRBD2 (5 bases). The V end lost 1 base, the J end lost 6 bases, and 10 bases lay between the germline ends. Per germline, CDR1 MNHNS and CDR2 SASEGT. The CDR3 covers 14 residues. The CDR3 sequence is CASSEGIGGNEQFF. The CDR3 DNA reads TGTGCCAGCAGTGAAGGAATTGGAGGCAATGAGCAGTTCTTC.

This clonotype was counted at least ten times. The V gene is TRBV5-5, the J gene TRBJ1-6; 7 bases agree with TRBD1. V was clipped by 3 bases and J by 9 bases; unmatched bases: 9. The CDR3 length is 15 residues. From germline, CDR1 is SGHKS and CDR2 YYEKEE (reference sequence). The CDR3 region has the DNA TGTGCCAGCAGCTCTTCAGGGGGAACTAGTTCACCCCTCCACTTT. The encoded protein is CASSSSGGTSSPLHF.

This clonotype has more than one count but fewer than ten. The CDR3 here is CAISVAGANVLTF. The DNA of the CDR3 is TGTGCCATCAGTGTGGCTGGGGCCAACGTCCTGACTTTC. The V call is TRBV10-3, the J call TRBJ2-6; the D is unclear. V was cut by 4 bases and J by 2 bases, with 3 bases left in between. The CDR3 totals 13 residues. Germline CDR1 reads ENHRY; CDR2 reads SYGVKD.

This clonotype was observed a handful of times. The chain employs TRBV5-1 and TRBJ2-1; possibly TRBD2 for D (5 bases). V was clipped by 4 bases and J by 8 bases, with 19 bases between them. CDR3 size: 15 residues. CDR1 is SGHRS, CDR2 YFSETQ, per germline. CDR3: CASSLSSGVVDEQFF. Here the CDR3 DNA reads TGCGCCAGCAGCCTCTCGAGCGGCGTGGTGGATGAGCAGTTCTTC.

The sample holds many counts of this clonotype. The chain employs TRBV7-9 and TRBJ2-7; TRBD1 matches 9 bases. This CDR3 has 14 residues. Germline V lookup: CDR1 SEHNR, CDR2 FQNEAQ (reference sequence). J was trimmed by 5 bases and V by 5 bases; bases with no gene match: 7. CDR3 in amino acids: CASSPGTGWDEQYF. CDR3 DNA sequence: TGTGCCAGCAGCCCAGGGACAGGGTGGGACGAGCAGTACTTC.